Following are 13 T cell receptor beta chains from one sample sequenced in a study of cytomegalovirus exposure and HLA in healthy donors. PCR employed 60 Vbeta and 13 Jbeta primers. Libraries were prepared by immunoSEQ multiplex PCR; TCRdb keeps only in-frame clonotypes and omits some of them. The sample yields fewer than 100,000 clones, around 82% seen once. Specimen: PBMCs. The receptors originated from a woman between 55 and 75 years old in good health and CMV-seronegative.

The V gene is TRBV28, the J gene TRBJ1-2, with D perhaps TRBD1 (5 bases). The CDR3 consists of 13 residues. V lost 7 bases, J lost 6 bases, and 15 bases lay in between. In germline, CDR1 is MDHEN, CDR2 SYDVKM. The CDR3 DNA reads TGTGCCAGCACTTTGGGGGGAACTAATGGCTACACCTTC. Protein product: CASTLGGTNGYTF.

This clone is a singleton in its sample. The V gene is TRBV2, the J gene TRBJ1-5; 7 bases are shared with TRBD1. The CDR3 is made up of 16 amino acids. Germline values: CDR1 SNHLY, CDR2 FYNNEI. V lost 1 base to trimming and J lost 6 bases; unmatched junction nucleotides: 9. CDR3: CASSEDPGGMGQPQHF. CDR3 nucleotides: TGTGCCAGCAGTGAAGACCCAGGGGGAATGGGTCAGCCCCAGCATTTT. Using reference TRBV2 and TRBJ1-5 for the parts outside the CDR3, the full variable domain is EPEVTQTPSHQVTQMGQEVILRCVPISNHLYFYWYRQILGQKVEFLVSFYNNEISEKSEIFDDQFSVERPDGSNFTLKIRSTKLEDSAMYFCASSEDPGGMGQPQHFGDGTRLSIL.

This sequence joins TRBV7-2 and TRBJ2-1, with 7 bases fitting TRBD2. Germline V gene sequence: CDR1 SGHTA, CDR2 FQGNSA. The CDR3 totals 15 residues. V trimming: 4 bases; J trimming: 7 bases; junction bases outside the gene matches: 10. The CDR3 bases are TGTGCCAGCAGCTGGCTGGGAGGGGTGATGAATGAGCAGTTCTTC. Its translation: CASSWLGGVMNEQFF.

The chain uses TRBV7-9 and TRBJ2-7, with D unresolved. Trimming left V 4 bases short and J 2 bases short, with 6 bases between. This CDR3 is 12 amino acids long. Germline V CDR1 and CDR2: SEHNR, FQNEAQ (reference sequence). CDR3 protein: CASSSSPYEQYF. CDR3 DNA sequence: TGTGCCAGCAGCTCTTCCCCCTACGAGCAGTACTTC.

The chain carries TRBV5-1 and TRBJ1-1; D gene uncertain. The CDR3 runs 14 residues. V was clipped by 0 bases and J by 1 base, with 7 bases between them. Germline V gene sequence: CDR1 SGHRS, CDR2 YFSETQ. The CDR3 region is CASSLDSPNTEAFF. CDR3 DNA sequence: TGCGCCAGCAGCTTGGACTCACCGAACACTGAAGCTTTCTTT.

The CDR3 nucleotides are TGTGCCAGCAGTGCCAAACCACTGTATGGCTACACCTTC. It translates to CASSAKPLYGYTF. V is TRBV28 and J is TRBJ1-2, with D hard to call. The length of the CDR3 is 13 residues. Germline CDR1 MDHEN, CDR2 SYDVKM. V was cut by 5 bases and J by 5 bases, with 12 bases left in between.

The V gene is TRBV9, the J gene TRBJ1-2; maybe TRBD1 (5 bases). The V and J ends lost 0 bases and 14 bases respectively, with 14 bases between them. Germline values: CDR1 SGDLS, CDR2 YYNGEE. This CDR3 is 12 amino acids long. The CDR3 loop is CASSVDWGDVTF. The CDR3 DNA is TGTGCCAGCAGCGTAGATTGGGGGGACGTGACCTTC.

This chain's CDR3 is CASSRDRPSYEQYF. The CDR3 nucleotides read TGTGCCAGCAGCCGGGACAGGCCCTCCTACGAGCAGTACTTC. This chain links TRBV13 with TRBJ2-7, with 8 bases matching TRBD1. Losses at the gene ends were 5 bases for V and 0 bases for J; bases not matched to a gene: 3. Germline CDR1 PRHDT, CDR2 FYEKMQ (reference sequence). CDR3 length: 14 residues.

This clone was counted only a few times. This chain joins TRBV7-8 and TRBJ2-1; 7 bases line up with TRBD2. The CDR3 is 16 amino acids. J gave up 6 bases and V 5 bases, and 13 bases lay outside the gene matches. Per germline, CDR1 SGHVS and CDR2 FQNEAQ. CDR3 coding DNA: TGTGCCAGCAGCCCCGTGGGGGGGGAGACCCGCAATGAGCAGTTCTTC. Translation: CASSPVGGETRNEQFF.

J is TRBJ1-4 and V is TRBV13, with 7 nucleotides matching TRBD1. The CDR3 extends over 14 amino acids. Germline CDR1 PRHDT, CDR2 FYEKMQ (reference sequence). V shed 0 bases, J shed 6 bases, and the junction held 1 base outside the gene matches. CDR3 sequence: CASSLGTGYEKLFF. CDR3 bases: TGTGCCAGCAGCTTAGGGACAGGGTATGAAAAACTGTTTTTT.

V usage is TRBV6-5 and J usage is TRBJ2-5; 8 bases line up with TRBD2. Germline V gene lookup returns CDR1 MNHEY and CDR2 SVGAGI. This CDR3 has 14 residues. Trimming took 6 bases from V and 6 from J; bases not matched to a gene: 9. CDR3 sequence: CASSSGTSWQTQYF. Written as DNA, the CDR3 is TGTGCCAGCAGCTCCGGGACTAGTTGGCAGACCCAGTACTTC.

The chain is built from TRBV2 and TRBJ1-5; possibly TRBD1 for D (5 bases). V lost 7 bases to trimming and J lost 5 bases, with 12 bases between them. CDR3 length: 13 residues. Germline V CDR1 and CDR2: SNHLY, FYNNEI. The CDR3 DNA sequence: TGTGCCAGCACTGCCCAGGGATATCAGCCCCAGCATTTT. Amino acids: CASTAQGYQPQHF.

The gene calls are TRBV5-6 and TRBJ2-7; no clear D. V was pared by 4 bases and J by 1 base, with 9 bases between. The germline V gene encodes CDR1 SGHDT and CDR2 YYEEEE. This CDR3 is 13 amino acids long. CDR3 in DNA: TGTGCCAGCAGCCCAGGTTCGTCCTACGAGCAGTACTTC. Translation: CASSPGSSYEQYF.